This T cell receptor beta chain was identified in a study of blood T cell repertoires in COVID-19. Clones were sequenced by immunoSEQ multiplex PCR, and TCRdb holds only the in-frame ones, with some missing. The sample holds over 100,000 clones, around 78% seen once. The receptor comes from a woman aged 55-70 years with acute or convalescent COVID-19. The sample taken for sequencing was peripheral blood.

The CDR3 loop is CSVERTGNPETQYF. The CDR3 DNA reads as TGCAGCGTTGAGAGGACAGGGAATCCGGAGACCCAGTACTTC. This chain links TRBV29-1 with TRBJ2-5; 8 nucleotides line up with TRBD1. Germline lookup yields CDR1 SQVTM and CDR2 ANQGSEA. This CDR3 has 14 amino acids. The trim removed 3 bases at V and 5 bases at J, leaving 8 bases unmatched.